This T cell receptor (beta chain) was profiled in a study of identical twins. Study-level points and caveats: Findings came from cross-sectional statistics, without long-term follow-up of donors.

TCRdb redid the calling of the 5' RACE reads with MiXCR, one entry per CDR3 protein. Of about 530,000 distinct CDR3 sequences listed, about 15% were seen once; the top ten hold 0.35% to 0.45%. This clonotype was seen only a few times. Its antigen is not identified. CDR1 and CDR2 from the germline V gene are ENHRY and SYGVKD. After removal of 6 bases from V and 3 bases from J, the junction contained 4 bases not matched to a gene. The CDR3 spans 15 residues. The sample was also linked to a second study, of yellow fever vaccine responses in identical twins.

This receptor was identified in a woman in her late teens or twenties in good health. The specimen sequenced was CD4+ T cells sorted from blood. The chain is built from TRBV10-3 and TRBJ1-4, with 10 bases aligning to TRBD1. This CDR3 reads CAISLGQGANEKLFF. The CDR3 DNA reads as TGTGCCATCAGCCTCGGACAGGGGGCTAATGAAAAACTGTTTTTT.